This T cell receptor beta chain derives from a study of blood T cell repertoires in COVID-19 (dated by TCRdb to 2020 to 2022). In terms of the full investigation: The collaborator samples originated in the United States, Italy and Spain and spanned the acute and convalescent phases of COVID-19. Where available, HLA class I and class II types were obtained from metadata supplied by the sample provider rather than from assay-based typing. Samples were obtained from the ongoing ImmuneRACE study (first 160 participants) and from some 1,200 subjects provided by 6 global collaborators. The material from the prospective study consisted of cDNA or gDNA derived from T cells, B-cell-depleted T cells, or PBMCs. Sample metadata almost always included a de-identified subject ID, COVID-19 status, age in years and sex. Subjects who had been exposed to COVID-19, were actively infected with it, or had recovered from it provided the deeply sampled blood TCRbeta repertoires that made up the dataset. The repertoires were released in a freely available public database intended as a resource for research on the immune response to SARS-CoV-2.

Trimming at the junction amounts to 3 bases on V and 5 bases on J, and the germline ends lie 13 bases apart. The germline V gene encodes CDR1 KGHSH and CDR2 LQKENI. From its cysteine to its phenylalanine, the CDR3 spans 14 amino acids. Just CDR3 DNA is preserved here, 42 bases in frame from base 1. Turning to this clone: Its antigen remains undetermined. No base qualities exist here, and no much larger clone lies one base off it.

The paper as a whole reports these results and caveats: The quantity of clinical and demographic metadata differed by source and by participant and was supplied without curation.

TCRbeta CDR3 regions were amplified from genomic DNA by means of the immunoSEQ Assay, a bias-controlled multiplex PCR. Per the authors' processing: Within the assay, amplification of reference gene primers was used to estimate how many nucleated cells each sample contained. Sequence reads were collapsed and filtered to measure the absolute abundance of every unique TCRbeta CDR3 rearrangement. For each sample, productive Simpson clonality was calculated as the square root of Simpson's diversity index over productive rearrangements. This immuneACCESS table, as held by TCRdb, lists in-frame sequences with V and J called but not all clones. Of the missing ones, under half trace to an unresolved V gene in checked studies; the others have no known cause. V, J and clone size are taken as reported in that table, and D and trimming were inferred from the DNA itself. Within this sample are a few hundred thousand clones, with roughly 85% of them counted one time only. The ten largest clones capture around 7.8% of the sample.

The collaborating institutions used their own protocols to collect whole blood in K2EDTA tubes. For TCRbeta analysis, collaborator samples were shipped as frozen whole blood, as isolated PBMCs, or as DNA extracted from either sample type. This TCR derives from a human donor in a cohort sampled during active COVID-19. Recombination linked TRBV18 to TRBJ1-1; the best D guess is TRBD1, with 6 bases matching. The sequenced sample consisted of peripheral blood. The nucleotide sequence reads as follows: TGTGCCAGCTCACCGGACAGTTTGACGACTGAAGCTTTCTTT. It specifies CASSPDSLTTEAFF.